This entry lists 27 T cell receptor beta chains sequenced from one sample in a study of blood T cell repertoires in COVID-19. Sequenced by immunoSEQ multiplex PCR; TCRdb stores in-frame clones only, minus some. The sample holds just over 300,000 clones, approximately 85% seen once. Specimen: PBMCs or T cells enriched from blood (not recorded which). Receptor source: a man aged 25-40 years who had recovered from COVID-19.

This chain joins TRBV11-2 and TRBJ2-7; D possibly corresponds to TRBD1 (6 bases). V was cut by 3 bases and J by 0 bases, with 12 bases left in between. Germline V gives CDR1 SGHAT, CDR2 FQNNGV. The CDR3 is made up of 15 amino acids. The CDR3 coding sequence is TGTGCCAGCAGCTTCCCAGGGGCGAACTCCTACGAGCAGTACTTC. It yields the protein CASSFPGANSYEQYF.

The chain recombines TRBV7-2 with TRBJ2-1, with 7 bases identical to TRBD1. This CDR3 contains 14 residues. Germline V CDR1 and CDR2: SGHTA, FQGNSA. Germline trimming cut 5 bases from V and 5 bases from J; bases unmatched to any gene: 6. CDR3 region: CASSPTGTDNEQFF. The CDR3 nucleotides are TGTGCCAGCAGCCCAACCGGGACAGACAATGAGCAGTTCTTC.

The chain combines TRBV6-5 with TRBJ1-1, with D possibly matching TRBD1 (6 bases). The V and J ends lost 5 bases and 0 bases respectively, with 13 bases between them. This CDR3 region has 15 residues. Looked up from germline, CDR1 is MNHEY and CDR2 is SVGAGI. The CDR3 coding sequence is TGTGCCAGCAGTCGAGCGGGGGCCATGAACACTGAAGCTTTCTTT. Its protein product is CASSRAGAMNTEAFF.

The chain is built from TRBV6-2 or TRBV6-3 and TRBJ1-5; 8 nucleotides match TRBD1. Germline assignment: CDR1 MNHEY and CDR2 SVGEGT. The CDR3 totals 18 residues. V lost 2 bases, J lost 0 bases, and 9 bases stayed unmatched. The CDR3 protein is CASSYNRGRDYSNQPQHF. The CDR3 DNA sequence: TGTGCCAGCAGTTACAACAGGGGGAGAGATTATAGCAATCAGCCCCAGCATTTT.

The chain couples TRBV6-5 to TRBJ2-7; tentative D call: TRBD1 (6 bases). The germline V gene has CDR1 MNHEY and CDR2 SVGAGI. The germline V and J ends were trimmed by 6 bases and 2 bases, with 17 bases remaining between them. This CDR3 region has 15 residues. The CDR3 DNA is TGTGCCAGCAGCAGAGCGGACAGTTCTACCTACGAGCAGTACTTC. Its translation: CASSRADSSTYEQYF.

This clone has only one observation. The chain employs TRBV7-8 and TRBJ2-1; 9 nucleotides line up with TRBD2. From germline, CDR1 is SGHVS and CDR2 FQNEAQ. V lost 5 bases and J lost 0; bases outside the gene matches: 17. The CDR3 spans 20 residues. CDR3 in amino acids: CASSETQLMYSGGSYNEQFF. The CDR3 DNA reads as TGTGCCAGCAGCGAAACACAATTAATGTATAGCGGGGGCTCCTACAATGAGCAGTTCTTC.

This clone showed up many times. The rearrangement links TRBV5-1 to TRBJ1-4, with D tentatively TRBD1 (6 bases). The CDR3 has 14 amino acids. The V and J ends lost 4 bases and 10 bases respectively, with 17 bases between them. Germline CDR1 is SGHRS and CDR2 is YFSETQ. The CDR3 here is CASSESRKGGKLFF. The CDR3 DNA follows: TGCGCCAGCAGCGAAAGCCGAAAAGGGGGAAAACTGTTTTTT.

The chain links TRBV30 to TRBJ1-5; possible D gene TRBD1, 5 bases. CDR1 GTSNPN and CDR2 SVGIG come from the germline V gene (reference sequence). V gave up 2 bases and J gave up 1 base, with 18 bases separating them. CDR3 length: 17 amino acids. CDR3 coding DNA: TGTGCCTGGAGTCTCGGGGCGGGGACGACAAGCAATCAGCCCCAGCATTTT. As protein: CAWSLGAGTTSNQPQHF.

J is TRBJ2-7 and V is TRBV11-2, with 8 bases that match TRBD1. This CDR3 has 17 residues. The germline V gene has CDR1 SGHAT and CDR2 FQNNGV. Trimming at V came to 7 bases and at J to 1 base, leaving 15 bases not matched to a gene. The CDR3 DNA follows: TGTGCCAGCACCAAAGGACAGGGACCCCTTGCATCCTACGAGCAGTACTTC. Residues: CASTKGQGPLASYEQYF. The full variable domain, its missing parts supplied by reference TRBV11-2 and TRBJ2-7, is EAGVAQSPRYKIIEKRQSVAFWCNPISGHATLYWYQQILGQGPKLLIQFQNNGVVDDSQLPKDRFSAERLKGVDSTLKIQPAKLEDSAVYLCASTKGQGPLASYEQYFGPGTRLTVT.

The chain links TRBV18 to TRBJ1-3, with 8 bases fitting TRBD1. V gave up 2 bases and J gave up 4 bases; unmatched junction bases: 10. Germline V gives CDR1 KGHSH, CDR2 LQKENI. CDR3 length: 17 amino acids. The CDR3 reads CASSPSSAGGRGNTIYF. CDR3 sequence (DNA): TGTGCCAGCTCACCATCTTCGGCAGGGGGCCGGGGAAACACCATATATTTT.

There are a few counts of this clone. The gene calls are TRBV5-4 and TRBJ1-2, with 9 bases lining up with TRBD1. CDR3 length equals 14 residues. J gave up 6 bases and V 4 bases, and 7 bases lay outside the gene matches. CDR1 and CDR2 from the germline V gene are SGHNT and YYREEE (reference sequence). The CDR3 sequence is CASSRTGTGNGYTF. CDR3 bases: TGTGCCAGCAGCCGTACCGGGACAGGGAATGGCTACACCTTC.

This chain joins TRBV9 and TRBJ2-5; 8 bases match TRBD2. Germline CDR1 SGDLS, CDR2 YYNGEE. With 1 base clipped from V and 1 base from J, the junction kept 0 bases outside the gene matches. The CDR3 runs 14 residues. The CDR3 bases are TGTGCCAGCAGCGTACGGGGGGGCCAAGAGACCCAGTACTTC. Amino acid sequence: CASSVRGGQETQYF.

CDR3 loop: CASIKQIGPYGYTF. For the CDR3, the DNA is TGTGCCAGCATTAAACAGATTGGGCCATATGGCTACACCTTC. This chain joins TRBV27 and TRBJ1-2, with D unclear. The CDR3 sequence is 14 residues long. V was clipped by 7 bases and J by 5 bases, with 17 bases between them. Germline V gene data show CDR1 as MNHEY and CDR2 as SMNVEV (reference sequence).

In its sample, this clone was seen once. At the DNA level, this CDR3 is encoded by other sequences in the same sample as well. The genes are TRBV5-1 and TRBJ1-1; 7 bases agree with TRBD1. Per the germline V gene, CDR1 is SGHRS and CDR2 is YFSETQ. The CDR3 has 12 residues. V gave up 4 bases and J gave up 4 bases; unmatched junction bases: 1. This CDR3 is CASSQGGTEAFF. For the CDR3, the DNA is TGCGCCAGCAGCCAGGGGGGCACTGAAGCTTTCTTT.

The chain joins TRBV28 to TRBJ2-1, with D perhaps TRBD1 (5 bases). Germline CDR1 is MDHEN and CDR2 is SYDVKM. The CDR3 has 13 amino acids. The V end was cut by 4 bases, the J end by 7 bases, with 11 bases between. The CDR3: CASSSRQSNEQFF. CDR3 DNA sequence: TGTGCCAGCAGTTCCCGACAGTCTAATGAGCAGTTCTTC. The variable domain in full, completed from reference TRBV28 and TRBJ2-1, reads DVKVTQSSRYLVKRTGEKVFLECVQDMDHENMFWYRQDPGLGLRLIYFSYDVKMKEKGDIPEGYSVSREKKERFSLILESASTNQTSMYLCASSSRQSNEQFFGPGTRLTVL.

The chain carries TRBV4-1 and TRBJ1-5, with D unresolved. The CDR3 length is 14 residues. Deletions cut 0 bases from V and 11 bases from J, with 14 bases between. Germline V lookup: CDR1 MGHRA, CDR2 YSYEKL. The DNA for the CDR3 is TGCGCCAGCAGCCAAGATATGACGACACTAGCCCAGCATTTT. It yields the protein CASSQDMTTLAQHF.

This chain links TRBV7-3 with TRBJ2-3, with D uncertain. The CDR3 covers 13 residues. Germline-derived CDR1 and CDR2 are SGHTA and FQGTGA. V lost 8 bases and J lost 3, with 12 bases in between. In DNA, the CDR3 is TGTGCCAGCGGTCTAATTGGTACAGATACGCAGTATTTT. This translates into CASGLIGTDTQYF. The full variable domain, completed using reference TRBV7-3 and TRBJ2-3, is GAGVSQTPSNKVTEKGKYVELRCDPISGHTALYWYRQSLGQGPEFLIYFQGTGAADDSGLPNDRFFAVRPEGSVSTLKIQRTERGDSAVYLCASGLIGTDTQYFGPGTRLTVL.

Turning to this clone: Other DNA sequences from this sample encode an identical CDR3 as well. In nucleotides, the CDR3 is TGCGCCAGCTCTACCGGACAGGGGGCGTTAGATACGCAGTATTTT. This gives the protein CASSTGQGALDTQYF. This chain connects TRBV5-1 to TRBJ2-3, with TRBD1 matching over 11 bases. V shed 7 bases, J shed 5 bases, and the junction held 9 bases outside the gene matches. The CDR3 spans 15 residues. Germline CDR1 is SGHRS and CDR2 is YFSETQ.

The table lists this clone with a few counts. Here the CDR3 DNA reads TGTGCCAGCAGCTTCGACAAGAACTATGGCTACACCTTC. It is translated as CASSFDKNYGYTF. This sequence joins TRBV7-2 and TRBJ1-2; D is unresolved. The CDR3 covers 13 residues. CDR1 SGHTA and CDR2 FQGNSA come from the germline V gene. Trimming left V 3 bases short and J 2 bases short, with 7 bases between.

This clone occurred once. The chain employs TRBV7-3 and TRBJ1-2, with unresolved D. This CDR3 has 13 residues. Per germline, CDR1 SGHTA and CDR2 FQGTGA. V was pared by 5 bases and J by 3 bases, with 10 bases between. CDR3 coding DNA: TGTGCCAGCAGCCAACCAGGATACTATGGCTACACCTTC. Protein sequence: CASSQPGYYGYTF.

The V and J genes are TRBV5-4 and TRBJ1-5; TRBD1 is a possible D gene (5 bases). The CDR3 contains 15 residues. V was shortened by 4 bases and J by 0 bases, with 11 bases between the two germline ends. Germline CDR1 reads SGHNT; CDR2 reads YYREEE (reference sequence). As DNA, the CDR3 is TGTGCCAGCAGCAAGGACATTACTAGCAATCAGCCCCAGCATTTT. Translated: CASSKDITSNQPQHF. Filled out from reference TRBV5-4 and TRBJ1-5, the complete variable domain reads ETGVTQSPTHLIKTRGQQVTLRCSSQSGHNTVSWYQQALGQGPQFIFQYYREEENGRGNFPPRFSGLQFPNYSSELNVNALELDDSALYLCASSKDITSNQPQHFGDGTRLSIL.

This clone occurred once. DNA of the CDR3: TGTGCCAGCAGCTGGGACAGGAACCCCCACCAGCCCCAGCATTTT. Translation gives CASSWDRNPHQPQHF. The chain uses TRBV7-9 and TRBJ1-5; TRBD1 matches 8 bases. The V and J ends lost 4 bases and 7 bases, in that order; junction bases with no gene match: 9. CDR3 length equals 15 residues. Per germline, CDR1 SEHNR and CDR2 FQNEAQ (reference sequence). The variable domain in full, with the rest retrieved from reference TRBV7-9 and TRBJ1-5, is DTGVSQNPRHKITKRGQNVTFRCDPISEHNRLYWYRQTLGQGPEFLTYFQNEAQLEKSRLLSDRFSAERPKGSFSTLEIQRTEQGDSAMYLCASSWDRNPHQPQHFGDGTRLSIL.

This clone showed up just a few times. The CDR3 sequence is CASSLANTDTQYF. Written as DNA, the CDR3 is TGTGCCAGCAGCTTAGCCAACACAGATACGCAGTATTTT. This sequence joins TRBV7-9 and TRBJ2-3; D is unresolved. The CDR3 spans 13 residues. The germline V gene has CDR1 SEHNR and CDR2 FQNEAQ (reference sequence). V was clipped by 0 bases and J by 2 bases, with 3 bases between them. The full variable domain, in which reference TRBV7-9 and TRBJ2-3 provide the parts outside the CDR3, is DTGVSQNPRHKITKRGQNVTFRCDPISEHNRLYWYRQTLGQGPEFLTYFQNEAQLEKSRLLSDRFSAERPKGSFSTLEIQRTEQGDSAMYLCASSLANTDTQYFGPGTRLTVL.

J is TRBJ1-1 and V is TRBV7-8; the match to TRBD1 covers 8 bases. There are 16 residues in the CDR3. CDR1 is SGHVS and CDR2 is FQNEAQ in the germline V gene. The ends lost 1 base at V and 0 bases at J; junction bases unmatched: 4. CDR3 in DNA: TGTGCCAGCAGCTTAGATCGGGACAGGTTGAACACTGAAGCTTTCTTT. This codes for CASSLDRDRLNTEAFF.

The chain joins TRBV6-2 or TRBV6-3 to TRBJ1-5; D ambiguous. Germline-derived CDR1 and CDR2 are MNHEY and SVGEGT. Trimming removed 8 bases from V and 10 bases from J, with 15 bases in between. This CDR3 contains 12 residues. The DNA of the CDR3 is TGTGCCAGCGGTTTTGCCGGAGGCCCCCAGCATTTT. It yields the protein CASGFAGGPQHF.

The V gene is TRBV2, the J gene TRBJ1-2; D is possibly TRBD1 (6 bases). The CDR3 is 13 amino acids. Germline lookup yields CDR1 SNHLY and CDR2 FYNNEI. The V and J ends lost 8 bases and 2 bases respectively, with 12 bases between them. DNA of the CDR3: TGTGCCAGCCAAGGTACAGGGAACTATGGCTACACCTTC. Translation: CASQGTGNYGYTF.

In DNA, the CDR3 is TGTGCCAGCAGTGATGCACAGGTTTACACTGAAGCTTTCTTT. Translating it yields CASSDAQVYTEAFF. The chain has TRBV2 and TRBJ1-1; TRBD1 might be the D (5 bases). Germline V gene sequence: CDR1 SNHLY, CDR2 FYNNEI. This CDR3 comprises 14 residues. The germline V and J ends were trimmed by 3 bases and 3 bases, with 11 bases remaining between them.